These 32 T cell receptor beta chains came from one sample sequenced in a study of cytomegalovirus exposure and HLA in healthy donors. The PCR employed 60 Vbeta primers together with 13 Jbeta primers. Only in-frame clones appear in the TCRdb table, and some are missing; sequencing was by immunoSEQ multiplex PCR. The sample contains approximately 290,000 clones, 80% of which appear only once. The sample was PBMCs. These receptors all come from a girl aged 2 to 10 in good health and CMV-seronegative.

The chain employs TRBV20-1 and TRBJ1-4, with D possibly matching TRBD1 (6 bases). The V end was cut by 1 base, the J end by 15 bases, with 9 bases between. The CDR3 consists of 10 residues. Per the germline V gene, CDR1 is DFQATT and CDR2 is SNEGSKA (reference sequence). CDR3 DNA: TGCAGTGCTAGAGGACAGGATTTGTTTTTT. Its translation: CSARGQDLFF.

The CDR3 here is CSARTDRGRSTEAFF. The CDR3 DNA reads TGCAGCGCCAGGACAGACAGGGGGAGGAGCACTGAAGCTTTCTTT. This rearrangement joins TRBV29-1 to TRBJ1-1; 9 bases fit TRBD1. Germline V CDR1 and CDR2: SQVTM, ANQGSEA. The CDR3 runs 15 residues. V lost 7 bases and J lost 4; bases outside the gene matches: 13.

The rearrangement links TRBV28 to TRBJ1-2; 7 positions match TRBD1. Per germline, CDR1 MDHEN and CDR2 SYDVKM. The CDR3 sequence is 13 residues long. Germline trimming cut 6 bases from V and 7 bases from J; bases unmatched to any gene: 8. The CDR3 DNA reads TGTGCCAGCAGCTACGGGACAGTTGTTGGCTACACCTTC. This codes for CASSYGTVVGYTF.

This clone appeared a few times. The V call is TRBV9, the J call TRBJ2-1; 7 positions agree with TRBD2. The V and J ends lost 1 base and 4 bases, in that order; junction bases with no gene match: 5. The CDR3 spans 15 residues. Germline V gene sequence: CDR1 SGDLS, CDR2 YYNGEE. The CDR3 coding sequence is TGTGCCAGCAGCGTATTCGCGGGACTATACAATGAGCAGTTCTTC. It encodes CASSVFAGLYNEQFF.

The genes are TRBV27 and TRBJ2-2; TRBD2 aligns across 8 bases. Trimming took 5 bases from V and 3 from J; bases not matched to a gene: 5. Germline loops: CDR1 MNHEY, CDR2 SMNVEV (reference sequence). The CDR3 length is 15 residues. In DNA form, the CDR3 reads TGTGCCAGCAGTCCCGGGAGGGGTTACACCGGGGAGCTGTTTTTT. This gives the protein CASSPGRGYTGELFF.

This clone has just a few counts. The chain employs TRBV30 and TRBJ1-2; 8 positions agree with TRBD1. Germline CDR1 is GTSNPN and CDR2 is SVGIG (reference sequence). After removal of 5 bases from V and 6 bases from J, the junction contained 5 bases not matched to a gene. This CDR3 contains 12 residues. For the CDR3, the DNA is TGTGCCTGGGGACAGGGAGCCGATGGCTACACCTTC. Encoded protein: CAWGQGADGYTF.

The sample holds one count of this clone. CDR3 residues: CASSFGAYEQYF. DNA for the CDR3: TGTGCCAGCAGCTTTGGGGCTTACGAGCAGTACTTC. The genes are TRBV28 and TRBJ2-7; perhaps TRBD1 as D (5 bases). V was pared by 6 bases and J by 4 bases, with 10 bases between. Germline V gives CDR1 MDHEN, CDR2 SYDVKM. The CDR3 sequence is 12 residues long.

The chain combines TRBV2 with TRBJ2-7, with D uncertain. Germline V gene sequence: CDR1 SNHLY, CDR2 FYNNEI. V gave up 8 bases and J gave up 0 bases, with 8 bases separating them. The CDR3 runs to 12 residues. This chain's CDR3 is CASGQASYEQYF. The CDR3 DNA is TGTGCCAGCGGGCAGGCCTCCTACGAGCAGTACTTC.

The chain has TRBV19 and TRBJ2-1; maybe TRBD2 (5 bases). CDR3 length: 16 residues. V lost 5 bases and J 5 bases, leaving 19 bases between the germline ends. CDR1 is LNHDA, CDR2 SQIVND, per germline (reference sequence). The CDR3 nucleotides read TGTGCCAGTAGTCAGTCCCGCTTGGGGAGAGACAATGAGCAGTTCTTC. Translated: CASSQSRLGRDNEQFF.

Worth noting for this clone: The sample has other DNA sequences that encode this CDR3 too. J is TRBJ2-3 and V is TRBV4-1; 8 nucleotides line up with TRBD1. The junction had 5 bases not matched to a gene; V was cut back by 6 bases and J by 0 bases. The CDR3 has 15 residues. Germline assignment: CDR1 MGHRA and CDR2 YSYEKL. CDR3 region: CASSPGQGSTDTQYF. The CDR3 DNA is TGCGCCAGCAGTCCCGGACAGGGAAGCACAGATACGCAGTATTTT.

This clone was observed once. The chain uses TRBV28 and TRBJ1-4, with TRBD1 matching 12 bases. The CDR3 extends over 18 amino acids. V lost 5 bases to trimming and J lost 0 bases; unmatched junction nucleotides: 7. Per the germline V gene, CDR1 is MDHEN and CDR2 is SYDVKM. CDR3 loop: CASSPWDRGLATNEKLFF. The CDR3 bases are TGTGCCAGCAGTCCCTGGGACAGGGGGCTTGCAACTAATGAAAAACTGTTTTTT.

V usage is TRBV9 and J usage is TRBJ2-7; a weak D match, TRBD1 (6 bases). With 4 bases removed from V and 12 bases from J, the gap between germline ends came to 17 bases. The V gene's germline CDR1 is SGDLS and CDR2 YYNGEE. The CDR3 loop spans 12 amino acids. The CDR3 coding sequence is TGTGCCAGCAGCTCAAACACAGGGTATCGGTACTTC. It specifies CASSSNTGYRYF. Drawing the rest from reference TRBV9 and TRBJ2-7, the complete variable domain is DSGVTQTPKHLITATGQRVTLRCSPRSGDLSVYWYQQSLDQGLQFLIQYYNGEERAKGNILERFSAQQFPDLHSELNLSSLELGDSALYFCASSSNTGYRYFGPGTRLTVT.

The chain couples TRBV13 to TRBJ2-2; TRBD2 is a possible D gene (5 bases). The germline V gene has CDR1 PRHDT and CDR2 FYEKMQ (reference sequence). The CDR3 has 18 amino acids. V lost 0 bases to trimming and J lost 1 base, with 15 bases between them. The CDR3 DNA reads TGTGCCAGCAGCTTAGGCGGTTCCGGGAATGAGAACACCGGGGAGCTGTTTTTT. Translating it yields CASSLGGSGNENTGELFF.

The chain couples TRBV7-9 to TRBJ2-3, with TRBD1 matching over 12 bases. Germline V gene sequence: CDR1 SEHNR, CDR2 FQNEAQ (reference sequence). This CDR3 comprises 15 residues. The V and J ends lost 5 bases and 4 bases, in that order; junction bases with no gene match: 4. CDR3 sequence (DNA): TGTGCCAGCAGCAGGGGGACAGGGGGCCCAGATACGCAGTATTTT. The encoded protein is CASSRGTGGPDTQYF.

V gene TRBV6-5 combines with J gene TRBJ2-7, with 8 bases lining up with TRBD1. The CDR3 totals 15 residues. V shed 7 bases, J shed 6 bases, and the junction held 14 bases outside the gene matches. Germline CDR1 reads MNHEY; CDR2 reads SVGAGI. CDR3 coding DNA: TGTGCCAGCACCCCGACAGGGGTGGTGTTGAGCGAGCAGTACTTC. It codes for CASTPTGVVLSEQYF.

The chain has TRBV19 and TRBJ2-5, with a tentative D call TRBD2 (6 bases). There are 13 residues in the CDR3. V lost 10 bases, J lost 3 bases, and 15 bases lay in between. Looked up from germline, CDR1 is LNHDA and CDR2 is SQIVND (reference sequence). The CDR3 nucleotides are TGTGCCACCTCCCGGGGCGGGGAAGAGACCCAGTACTTC. It is translated as CATSRGGEETQYF.

The gene calls are TRBV19 and TRBJ2-7, with a weak D call TRBD1 (6 bases). Germline CDR1 and CDR2: LNHDA and SQIVND (reference sequence). Deletions cut 5 bases from V and 5 bases from J, with 19 bases between. CDR3 size: 15 residues. The CDR3 bases are TGTGCCAGTAGTCCACAGGGTTTTCCTTTCAACGAGCAGTACTTC. This codes for CASSPQGFPFNEQYF. Complete variable domain (other parts from reference TRBV19 and TRBJ2-7): DGGITQSPKYLFRKEGQNVTLSCEQNLNHDAMYWYRQDPGQGLRLIYYSQIVNDFQKGDIAEGYSVSREKKESFPLTVTSAQKNPTAFYLCASSPQGFPFNEQYFGPGTRLTVT.

This chain connects TRBV30 to TRBJ1-6; D not resolved. The germline V gene encodes CDR1 GTSNPN and CDR2 SVGIG (reference sequence). Deletions cut 0 bases from V and 11 bases from J, with 11 bases between. The CDR3 sequence is 13 residues long. CDR3 DNA: TGTGCCTGGAGTGTAGAGACGCGGACACCCCTCCACTTT. Protein: CAWSVETRTPLHF.

The CDR3 loop is CASSYSPTDPYEQYF. In DNA form, the CDR3 reads TGTGCCAGCAGTTACTCTCCGACAGATCCCTACGAGCAGTACTTC. This chain connects TRBV6-5 to TRBJ2-7; D is possibly TRBD1 (5 bases). There are 15 residues in the CDR3. Trimming stripped 0 bases from V and 2 bases from J, with 11 bases between. Per the germline V gene, CDR1 is MNHEY and CDR2 is SVGAGI.

This clone appeared a single time. The J gene is TRBJ1-2, the V gene TRBV29-1; perhaps TRBD1 as D (6 bases). Trimming left V 4 bases short and J 4 bases short, with 16 bases between. Germline values: CDR1 SQVTM, CDR2 ANQGSEA. The CDR3 length is 14 residues. The chain's CDR3 is CSVGYAQGGYGYTF. CDR3 nucleotide sequence: TGCAGCGTTGGATATGCACAGGGTGGCTATGGCTACACCTTC.

The chain is built from TRBV4-2 and TRBJ2-5; TRBD2 matches at 8 bases. Germline V gene lookup returns CDR1 LGHNA and CDR2 YNFKEQ. The CDR3 sequence is 16 residues long. V trimming: 0 bases; J trimming: 2 bases; junction bases outside the gene matches: 5. CDR3 in amino acids: CASSQDRLALQETQYF. For the CDR3, the DNA is TGTGCCAGCAGCCAAGATAGACTAGCGTTACAAGAGACCCAGTACTTC.

The V and J genes are TRBV6-5 and TRBJ1-2; D perhaps matches TRBD1 (6 bases). The CDR3 sequence is 14 residues long. Germline V gene lookup returns CDR1 MNHEY and CDR2 SVGAGI. Trimming shortened V by 2 bases and J by 4 bases, and 11 bases separated the two germline ends. CDR3: CASSYLGAPYGYTF. CDR3 DNA: TGTGCCAGCAGTTACCTGGGGGCGCCCTATGGCTACACCTTC.

This rearrangement joins TRBV27 to TRBJ1-1; tentative D call: TRBD1 (6 bases). The germline gives CDR1 MNHEY, CDR2 SMNVEV (reference sequence). Trimming removed 0 bases at V and 1 base at J, with 6 bases between. The CDR3 extends over 14 amino acids. As DNA, the CDR3 is TGTGCCAGCAGTTTATCGGACAGGAACACTGAAGCTTTCTTT. Amino acids: CASSLSDRNTEAFF.

The rearrangement joins TRBV5-5 to TRBJ1-1; D uncertain. The CDR3 spans 15 residues. The V end lost 0 bases, the J end lost 4 bases, and 13 bases lay between the germline ends. Germline V gene data show CDR1 as SGHKS and CDR2 as YYEKEE (reference sequence). The CDR3 is CASSLVAGGGTEAFF. CDR3 DNA: TGTGCCAGCAGCTTGGTGGCAGGAGGAGGCACTGAAGCTTTCTTT.

There are a few counts of this clone. The chain is built from TRBV4-2 and TRBJ2-1; 10 bases fit TRBD2. The germline V gene encodes CDR1 LGHNA and CDR2 YNFKEQ. This CDR3 is 16 amino acids long. V dropped 0 bases and J dropped 8; count of bases not matched to a gene: 7. CDR3 bases: TGTGCCAGCAGCCAAGATGGGCTAGCGGGAGTTTATGAGCAGTTCTTC. Translation gives CASSQDGLAGVYEQFF.

V is TRBV7-9 and J is TRBJ1-2; D may be TRBD1 (6 bases). Germline V lookup: CDR1 SEHNR, CDR2 FQNEAQ (reference sequence). V dropped 6 bases and J dropped 4 bases, with 18 bases sitting between them. The CDR3 length is 15 residues. DNA for the CDR3: TGTGCCAGCAGGGGGACACCTTCCATGGGCTATGGCTACACCTTC. Translated: CASRGTPSMGYGYTF. Full variable domain (remainder filled in from reference TRBV7-9 and TRBJ1-2): DTGVSQNPRHKITKRGQNVTFRCDPISEHNRLYWYRQTLGQGPEFLTYFQNEAQLEKSRLLSDRFSAERPKGSFSTLEIQRTEQGDSAMYLCASRGTPSMGYGYTFGSGTRLTVV.

The CDR3 protein is CASSLGRGGGPHEQYF. The CDR3 nucleotides read TGTGCCAGCAGCTTAGGCCGGGGCGGGGGGCCCCACGAGCAGTACTTC. The V call is TRBV13, the J call TRBJ2-7; TRBD2 agrees at 8 bases. J was trimmed by 5 bases and V by 0 bases; bases with no gene match: 9. Germline-derived CDR1 and CDR2 are PRHDT and FYEKMQ (reference sequence). The CDR3 is 16 residues long.

This clone was recorded only once. The chain has TRBV7-6 and TRBJ2-1, with D possibly TRBD2 on 6 matching bases. Germline assignment: CDR1 SGHVS and CDR2 FNYEAQ. Deletions cut 1 base from V and 8 bases from J, with 12 bases between. This CDR3 contains 14 residues. CDR3 amino acids: CASSLGRAVDEQFF. The CDR3 coding sequence is TGTGCCAGCAGCTTAGGGAGGGCAGTTGATGAGCAGTTCTTC.

The chain has TRBV30 and TRBJ1-3; TRBD1 matches at 8 bases. The germline CDR1 and CDR2 sequences are GTSNPN and SVGIG (reference sequence). Trimming at V came to 3 bases and at J to 2 bases, leaving 3 bases not matched to a gene. This CDR3 contains 14 residues. Here the CDR3 DNA reads TGTGCCTGGAGCGTACAGGGGGCTGGAAACACCATATATTTT. This encodes CAWSVQGAGNTIYF. Filled out from reference TRBV30 and TRBJ1-3, the complete variable domain reads SQTIHQWPATLVQPVGSPLSLECTVEGTSNPNLYWYRQAAGRGLQLLFYSVGIGQISSEVPQNLSASRPQDRQFILSSKKLLLSDSGFYLCAWSVQGAGNTIYFGEGSWLTVV.

The chain couples TRBV11-1 to TRBJ2-3, with 7 bases fitting TRBD2. V trimming: 5 bases; J trimming: 0 bases; junction bases outside the gene matches: 5. Germline V gene lookup returns CDR1 SGHAT and CDR2 FQDESV (reference sequence). CDR3 length: 15 amino acids. The CDR3 sequence: CASSRGTISTDTQYF. The CDR3 bases are TGTGCCAGCAGCCGGGGGACTATCAGCACAGATACGCAGTATTTT.

The chain combines TRBV18 with TRBJ2-7; TRBD2 aligns across 10 bases. Germline CDR1 KGHSH, CDR2 LQKENI. The CDR3 runs to 13 residues. V trimming: 6 bases; J trimming: 6 bases; junction bases outside the gene matches: 5. CDR3 in DNA: TGTGCCAGCTCTCCTAGCGGGAGTCCCGAGCAGTACTTC. It is translated as CASSPSGSPEQYF.

The chain employs TRBV11-3 and TRBJ1-1; maybe TRBD1 (6 bases). The CDR3 is 14 amino acids. Trimming cost V 5 bases and J 0 bases, with 10 bases left between them. Germline lookup yields CDR1 SGHNT and CDR2 YENEEA. The CDR3 region is CASSQDRLNTEAFF. In nucleotides, the CDR3 is TGTGCCAGCAGCCAAGACAGGCTGAACACTGAAGCTTTCTTT.